One and the same sample provided the 29 T cell receptor beta chains below, sequenced in a study of cytotoxic CD8 clonotypes in ibrutinib-treated CLL. Only in-frame clones appear in the TCRdb table, and some are missing; sequencing was by immunoSEQ multiplex PCR. The sample carries more than 85,000 clones, 60% to 80% recorded once. The sample consisted of PBMCs, taken after 24 months of ibrutinib treatment. The receptor source for this set is a human donor with chronic lymphocytic leukemia.

The rearrangement joins TRBV2 to TRBJ1-2; D call uncertain. The length of the CDR3 is 15 residues. CDR1 SNHLY and CDR2 FYNNEI come from the germline V gene. V lost 7 bases, J lost 3 bases, and 18 bases lay in between. The CDR3 loop reads CASTTQGGIHYGYTF. The CDR3 DNA is TGTGCCAGCACCACCCAAGGTGGAATTCACTATGGCTACACCTTC.

This clone was detected once. The chain joins TRBV5-5 to TRBJ1-5; D uncertain. Germline CDR1 and CDR2: SGHKS and YYEKEE (reference sequence). V lost 0 bases to trimming and J lost 4 bases, with 5 bases between them. The CDR3 loop spans 13 amino acids. The CDR3 coding sequence is TGTGCCAGCAGCTTGGAAATAAATCAGCCCCAGCATTTT. It codes for CASSLEINQPQHF.

This chain links TRBV6-1 with TRBJ2-3; D possibly corresponds to TRBD1 (5 bases). The CDR3 runs to 13 residues. Germline CDR1 MNHNS, CDR2 SASEGT. V was pared by 4 bases and J by 6 bases, with 11 bases between. CDR3 bases: TGTGCCAGCAGTGCTATGGGGCCGGATACGCAGTATTTT. This gives the protein CASSAMGPDTQYF.

The gene calls are TRBV2 and TRBJ1-1; maybe TRBD1 (5 bases). From germline, CDR1 is SNHLY and CDR2 FYNNEI. There are 15 residues in the CDR3. Deletions cut 6 bases from V and 4 bases from J, with 18 bases between. CDR3 in amino acids: CASSTRSGQGTEAFF. The CDR3 DNA reads TGTGCCAGCAGCACAAGATCAGGGCAGGGCACTGAAGCTTTCTTT.

V gene TRBV19 combines with J gene TRBJ2-6; D perhaps matches TRBD1 (5 bases). The CDR3 has 16 amino acids. Trimming left V 5 bases short and J 0 bases short, with 11 bases between. The germline V gene has CDR1 LNHDA and CDR2 SQIVND (reference sequence). The CDR3 region has the DNA TGTGCCAGTAGTGCCTCAGGGTACTCTGGGGCCAACGTCCTGACTTTC. This sequence encodes CASSASGYSGANVLTF.

This clone showed up just a few times. The chain recombines TRBV9 with TRBJ1-6; TRBD1 might be the D (5 bases). The CDR3 is 16 residues long. The V gene's germline CDR1 is SGDLS and CDR2 YYNGEE. The germline V and J ends were trimmed by 5 bases and 5 bases, with 17 bases remaining between them. The CDR3 protein is CASSVRGGTHNSPLHF. The CDR3 DNA reads as TGTGCCAGCAGTGTCCGCGGGGGGACGCATAATTCACCCCTCCACTTT.

The chain uses TRBV20-1 and TRBJ1-2; D gene unclear. CDR1 DFQATT and CDR2 SNEGSKA come from the germline V gene (reference sequence). There are 11 residues in the CDR3. V was pared by 3 bases and J by 9 bases, with 11 bases between. CDR3 protein: CSASPLASYTF. CDR3 nucleotides: TGCAGTGCTAGCCCCCTGGCAAGCTACACCTTC.

The J gene is TRBJ1-2, the V gene TRBV30, with 10 bases identical to TRBD1. Germline CDR1 GTSNPN, CDR2 SVGIG (reference sequence). V was pared by 5 bases and J by 4 bases, with 4 bases of the junction left unmatched. This CDR3 is 13 amino acids long. The chain's CDR3 is CAWSTGGPYGYTF. CDR3 coding DNA: TGTGCCTGGTCGACAGGGGGCCCCTATGGCTACACCTTC. The full variable domain, in which reference TRBV30 and TRBJ1-2 provide the parts outside the CDR3, is SQTIHQWPATLVQPVGSPLSLECTVEGTSNPNLYWYRQAAGRGLQLLFYSVGIGQISSEVPQNLSASRPQDRQFILSSKKLLLSDSGFYLCAWSTGGPYGYTFGSGTRLTVV.

This rearrangement joins TRBV19 to TRBJ1-5, with D possibly TRBD1 on 5 matching bases. Germline V CDR1 and CDR2: LNHDA, SQIVND (reference sequence). The CDR3 spans 15 residues. Trimming stripped 8 bases from V and 6 bases from J, with 20 bases between. Here the CDR3 reads CASQITGTGSQPQHF. The CDR3 coding sequence is TGTGCCAGTCAAATTACCGGGACGGGCAGTCAGCCCCAGCATTTT.

This clone was seen a few times. V gene TRBV27 combines with J gene TRBJ1-6, with D maybe TRBD1 (5 bases). The germline gives CDR1 MNHEY, CDR2 SMNVEV (reference sequence). Trimming left V 4 bases short and J 8 bases short, with 15 bases between. CDR3 length: 15 amino acids. DNA for the CDR3: TGTGCCAGCAGTTCGGGACGCCGAGGCGATTCACCCCTCCACTTT. Translated: CASSSGRRGDSPLHF.

This clone was counted between two and nine times. This chain links TRBV4-2 with TRBJ2-3; 9 bases agree with TRBD1. V was clipped by 4 bases and J by 3 bases; unmatched bases: 8. The CDR3 spans 16 residues. Germline V gene sequence: CDR1 LGHNA, CDR2 YNFKEQ. This CDR3 is CASSLSGTGQTDTQYF. For the CDR3, the DNA is TGTGCCAGCAGCCTCTCCGGGACAGGGCAAACAGATACGCAGTATTTT.

The chain combines TRBV5-1 with TRBJ1-4; D is perhaps TRBD1 (5 bases). The V gene's germline CDR1 is SGHRS and CDR2 YFSETQ. The CDR3 is 13 residues long. V lost 5 bases, J lost 7 bases, and 12 bases lay in between. DNA of the CDR3: TGCGCCAGCAGTTCAGGGTGGGGTGAAAAACTGTTTTTT. Amino acid sequence: CASSSGWGEKLFF.

The CDR3 DNA reads as TGCGCCAGCAGCCCGCGACTAGCGGGTAGCACAGATACGCAGTATTTT. Translated, it gives CASSPRLAGSTDTQYF. The rearrangement uses TRBV4-1 and TRBJ2-3; 10 nucleotides agree with TRBD2. Germline V CDR1 and CDR2: MGHRA, YSYEKL. V shed 4 bases, J shed 0 bases, and the junction held 4 bases outside the gene matches. This CDR3 spans 16 amino acids.

CDR3 region: CASSEPFGSYEQYF. The DNA for the CDR3 is TGTGCCAGCAGTGAGCCTTTTGGTTCCTACGAGCAGTACTTC. The chain is built from TRBV25-1 and TRBJ2-7; no firm D call. CDR3 length: 14 amino acids. Germline V lookup: CDR1 MGHDK, CDR2 SYGVNS. V was shortened by 3 bases and J by 1 base, with 10 bases between the two germline ends.

This chain joins TRBV6-6 and TRBJ2-7; D call uncertain. With 5 bases removed from V and 3 bases from J, the gap between germline ends came to 5 bases. CDR1 is MNHNY and CDR2 is SVGAGI in the germline V gene (reference sequence). The CDR3 contains 11 residues. The CDR3 DNA reads as TGTGCCAGCAGTCCCCTCTACGAGCAGTACTTC. As protein: CASSPLYEQYF.

As concerns this clone: The sample contains more than one DNA sequence encoding this CDR3. V gene TRBV5-1 combines with J gene TRBJ2-7; maybe TRBD1 (6 bases). Germline CDR1 reads SGHRS; CDR2 reads YFSETQ. Trimming pared 4 bases from V and 1 base from J, leaving 9 bases between. The CDR3 runs to 13 residues. The CDR3 region has the DNA TGCGCCAGCAGCCCCCAGGGGTCCTACGAGCAGTACTTC. Residues: CASSPQGSYEQYF.

The chain joins TRBV2 to TRBJ2-7, with D possibly matching TRBD2 (6 bases). The V end was cut by 1 base, the J end by 7 bases, with 23 bases between. The CDR3 is made up of 17 amino acids. CDR1 is SNHLY, CDR2 FYNNEI, per germline. Written as DNA, the CDR3 is TGTGCCAGCAGTGAAGGGCGGAGAGGCGGGAAGCACGGGGAGCAGTACTTC. Protein: CASSEGRRGGKHGEQYF.

The rearrangement joins TRBV5-1 to TRBJ2-3; possibly TRBD2 for D (6 bases). This CDR3 is built from 16 residues. Germline CDR1 is SGHRS and CDR2 is YFSETQ. V dropped 0 bases and J dropped 0 bases, with 11 bases sitting between them. CDR3 DNA: TGCGCCAGCAGCTTGGTAGCGGTGACTAGCACAGATACGCAGTATTTT. This codes for CASSLVAVTSTDTQYF.

V is TRBV2 and J is TRBJ1-2; 8 positions agree with TRBD1. Germline CDR1 reads SNHLY; CDR2 reads FYNNEI. J lost 4 bases, V lost 1 base, and 5 bases had no gene match. The CDR3 spans 15 residues. Here the CDR3 DNA reads TGTGCCAGCAGTGAAGAGGGGACAGGTAGCTATGGCTACACCTTC. Encoded protein: CASSEEGTGSYGYTF.

This chain connects TRBV7-2 to TRBJ1-2; D gene uncertain. The ends were cut back, 0 bases at V and 2 bases at J, with 10 bases in the middle. Germline values: CDR1 SGHTA, CDR2 FQGNSA. The CDR3 is 15 amino acids. The chain's CDR3 is CASSLARRVNYGYTF. In DNA, the CDR3 is TGTGCCAGCAGCTTAGCCCGTCGGGTCAACTATGGCTACACCTTC.

The chain is built from TRBV9 and TRBJ2-3; the D gene could be TRBD1 or TRBD2 (6 bases each). The CDR3 is 17 amino acids. Germline values: CDR1 SGDLS, CDR2 YYNGEE. Deletions cut 0 bases from V and 1 base from J, with 15 bases between. CDR3 sequence (DNA): TGTGCCAGCAGCGTAGGGGGGGCAGGGGCTGGCACAGATACGCAGTATTTT. Translating gives CASSVGGAGAGTDTQYF.

This clone was picked up one time. The rearrangement uses TRBV5-1 and TRBJ2-7; D remains unclear. The CDR3 is made up of 14 amino acids. In germline, CDR1 is SGHRS, CDR2 YFSETQ. The ends were cut back, 0 bases at V and 2 bases at J, with 9 bases in the middle. Here the CDR3 reads CASSLAPQPYEQYF. The CDR3 DNA reads TGCGCCAGCAGCTTGGCCCCTCAGCCCTACGAGCAGTACTTC.

A single count supports this clone. V usage is TRBV7-6 and J usage is TRBJ2-3; 8 bases agree with TRBD2. This CDR3 has 16 residues. Trimming took 5 bases from V and 3 from J; bases not matched to a gene: 10. Germline V gives CDR1 SGHVS, CDR2 FNYEAQ. The CDR3 sequence: CASSPRAGGGTDTQYF. In DNA, the CDR3 is TGTGCCAGCAGCCCCCGTGCGGGAGGAGGGACAGATACGCAGTATTTT.

This rearrangement joins TRBV6-1 to TRBJ2-7; TRBD1 is a possible D gene (6 bases). This CDR3 has 14 amino acids. Deletions cut 3 bases from V and 5 bases from J, with 14 bases between. CDR1 and CDR2 from the germline V gene are MNHNS and SASEGT. The CDR3 reads CASSDRGGSHEQYF. The CDR3 nucleotides read TGTGCCAGCAGTGACAGGGGCGGTTCGCACGAGCAGTACTTC.

Written as DNA, the CDR3 is TGTGCCTGGAGTGTACAGAACGAGCAGTACTTC. As protein: CAWSVQNEQYF. V is TRBV30 and J is TRBJ2-7; D remains ambiguous. V lost 0 bases and J lost 5, with 5 bases in between. Germline assignment: CDR1 GTSNPN and CDR2 SVGIG (reference sequence). This CDR3 region has 11 residues.

The V call is TRBV27, the J call TRBJ1-1; 8 nucleotides agree with TRBD1. Germline V gene sequence: CDR1 MNHEY, CDR2 SMNVEV (reference sequence). V trimming: 0 bases; J trimming: 5 bases; junction bases outside the gene matches: 5. CDR3 length: 15 amino acids. The DNA for the CDR3 is TGTGCCAGCAGTTTATCGGCGACAGGGGCGACTGAAGCTTTCTTT. The encoded protein is CASSLSATGATEAFF.

This chain uses TRBV6-5 with TRBJ1-4; D not resolved. Germline assignment: CDR1 MNHEY and CDR2 SVGAGI. The CDR3 spans 14 residues. Trimming took 0 bases from V and 8 from J, leaving 10 bases between them. The CDR3 DNA sequence: TGTGCCAGCAGTTACTCTGGGCCTGGCGAAAAACTGTTTTTT. Its translation: CASSYSGPGEKLFF.

This chain uses TRBV15 with TRBJ2-5, with a weak D call TRBD2 (5 bases). The V end lost 0 bases, the J end lost 4 bases, and 12 bases lay between the germline ends. This CDR3 region has 15 residues. The germline gives CDR1 LNHNV, CDR2 YYDKDF (reference sequence). CDR3 in amino acids: CATSRDPSGLETQYF. Here the CDR3 DNA reads TGTGCCACCAGCAGAGATCCAAGCGGACTAGAGACCCAGTACTTC.

The chain uses TRBV18 and TRBJ2-1; 12 bases map to TRBD2. The CDR3 sequence is 13 residues long. The germline gives CDR1 KGHSH, CDR2 LQKENI. With V trimmed by 5 bases and J by 12 bases, 5 bases remained unmatched. The CDR3 DNA is TGTGCCAGCTCATCTGGACTAGCGGGGATGCAGTTCTTC. Its protein is CASSSGLAGMQFF.